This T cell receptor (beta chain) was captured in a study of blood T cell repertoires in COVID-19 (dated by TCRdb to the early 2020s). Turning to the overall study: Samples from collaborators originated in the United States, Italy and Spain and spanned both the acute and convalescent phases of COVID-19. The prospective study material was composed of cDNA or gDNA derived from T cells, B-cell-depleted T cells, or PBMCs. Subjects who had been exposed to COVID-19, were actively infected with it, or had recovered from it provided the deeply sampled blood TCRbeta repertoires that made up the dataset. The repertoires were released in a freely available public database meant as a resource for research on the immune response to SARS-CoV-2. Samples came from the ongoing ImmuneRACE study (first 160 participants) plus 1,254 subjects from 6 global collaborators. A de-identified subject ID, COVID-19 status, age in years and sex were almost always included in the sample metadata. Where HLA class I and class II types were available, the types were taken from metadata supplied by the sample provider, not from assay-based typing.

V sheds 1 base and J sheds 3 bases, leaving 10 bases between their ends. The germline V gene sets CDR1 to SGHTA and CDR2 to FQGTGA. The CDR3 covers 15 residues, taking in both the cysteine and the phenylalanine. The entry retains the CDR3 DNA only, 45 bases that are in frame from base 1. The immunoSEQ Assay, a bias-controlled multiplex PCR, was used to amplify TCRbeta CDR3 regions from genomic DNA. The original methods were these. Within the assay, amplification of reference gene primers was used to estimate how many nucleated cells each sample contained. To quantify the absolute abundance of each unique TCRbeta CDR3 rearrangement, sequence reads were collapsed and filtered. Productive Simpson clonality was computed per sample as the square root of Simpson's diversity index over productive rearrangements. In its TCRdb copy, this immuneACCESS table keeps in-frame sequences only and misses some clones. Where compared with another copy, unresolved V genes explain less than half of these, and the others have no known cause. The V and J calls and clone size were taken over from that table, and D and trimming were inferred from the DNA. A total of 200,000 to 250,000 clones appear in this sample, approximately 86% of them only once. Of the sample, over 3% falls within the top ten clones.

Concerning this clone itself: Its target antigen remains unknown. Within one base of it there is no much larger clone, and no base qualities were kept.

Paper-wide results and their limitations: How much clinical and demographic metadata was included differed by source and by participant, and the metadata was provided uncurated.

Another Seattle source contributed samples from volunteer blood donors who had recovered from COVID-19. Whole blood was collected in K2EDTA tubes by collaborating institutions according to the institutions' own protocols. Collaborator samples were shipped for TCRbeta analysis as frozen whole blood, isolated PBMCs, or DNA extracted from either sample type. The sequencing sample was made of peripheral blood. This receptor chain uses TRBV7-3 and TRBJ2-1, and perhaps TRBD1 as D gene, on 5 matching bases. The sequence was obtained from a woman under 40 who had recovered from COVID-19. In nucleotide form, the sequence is TGTGCCAGCAGCTTAAGGGGCGACGGCTACAATGAGCAGTTCTTC. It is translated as CASSLRGDGYNEQFF.